The TCR beta chain under discussion was sequenced for a study of T cell responses to AZD1222 COVID-19 vaccine. Points from the study as a whole: White British donors predominated, females outnumbered males, and clonal diversity was possibly underestimated. Every sample of the repertoires postdated the peak T cell response. Two AZD1222 doses significantly raised spike-specific TCR breadth and depth over controls.

On this clone itself: Its antigen remains unknown.

Profiling relied on immunoSEQ multiplex PCR, and the TCRdb table lists in-frame clones only, not all of them. The sample has approximately 99,000 clones, approximately 89% seen once; the top ten hold around 8.3%. The V and J ends lost 1 base and 9 bases, in that order; junction bases with no gene match: 9. The CDR3 sequence is 17 residues long. Germline-derived CDR1 and CDR2 are SGHRS and YFSETQ. This TCR was recovered from an adult who received the AZD1222 COVID-19 vaccine. The material sequenced was peripheral blood, taken 28 days after the second AZD1222 dose. The chain combines TRBV5-1 with TRBJ2-1, with 14 bases matching TRBD2. The CDR3 region is CASSLRVGTSGSGEQFF. The CDR3 bases are TGCGCCAGCAGCTTGAGGGTTGGGACTAGCGGGAGTGGTGAGCAGTTCTTC.